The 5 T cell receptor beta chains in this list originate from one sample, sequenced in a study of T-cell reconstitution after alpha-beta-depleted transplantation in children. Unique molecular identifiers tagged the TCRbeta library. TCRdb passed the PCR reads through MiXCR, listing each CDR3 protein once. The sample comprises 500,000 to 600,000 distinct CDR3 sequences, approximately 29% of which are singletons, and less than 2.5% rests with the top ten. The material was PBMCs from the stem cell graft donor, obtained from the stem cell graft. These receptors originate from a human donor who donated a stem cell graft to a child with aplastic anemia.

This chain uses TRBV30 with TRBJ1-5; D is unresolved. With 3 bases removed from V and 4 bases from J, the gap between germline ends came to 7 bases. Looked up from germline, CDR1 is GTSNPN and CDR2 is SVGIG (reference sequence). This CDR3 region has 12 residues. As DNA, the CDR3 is TGTGCCTGGAGCGAACGGAATCAGCCCCAGCATTTT. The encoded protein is CAWSERNQPQHF.

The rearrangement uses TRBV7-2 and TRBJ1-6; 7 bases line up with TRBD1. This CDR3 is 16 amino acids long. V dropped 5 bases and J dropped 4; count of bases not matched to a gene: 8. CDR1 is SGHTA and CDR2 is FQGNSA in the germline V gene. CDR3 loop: CASSPGGGSYNSPLHF. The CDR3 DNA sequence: TGTGCCAGCAGCCCAGGGGGGGGTTCTTATAATTCACCCCTCCACTTT.

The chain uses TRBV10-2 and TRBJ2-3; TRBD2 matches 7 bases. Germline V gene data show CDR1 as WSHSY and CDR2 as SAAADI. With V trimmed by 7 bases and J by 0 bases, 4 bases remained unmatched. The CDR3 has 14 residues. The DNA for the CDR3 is TGCGCCAGCAATAAAGCGGGAAGCACAGATACGCAGTATTTT. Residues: CASNKAGSTDTQYF.

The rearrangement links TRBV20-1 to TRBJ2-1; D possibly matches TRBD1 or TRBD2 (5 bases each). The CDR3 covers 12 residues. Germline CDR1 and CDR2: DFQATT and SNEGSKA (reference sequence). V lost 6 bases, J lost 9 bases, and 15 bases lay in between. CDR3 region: CSARTLGPEQFF. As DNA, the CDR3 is TGCAGTGCGCGGACCCTGGGACCTGAGCAGTTCTTC.

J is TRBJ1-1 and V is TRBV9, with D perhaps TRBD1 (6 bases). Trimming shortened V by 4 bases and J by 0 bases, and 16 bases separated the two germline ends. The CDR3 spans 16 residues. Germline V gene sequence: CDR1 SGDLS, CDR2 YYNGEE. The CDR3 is CASSPQQGTMNTEAFF. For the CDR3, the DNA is TGTGCCAGCAGCCCCCAACAGGGAACCATGAACACTGAAGCTTTCTTT.